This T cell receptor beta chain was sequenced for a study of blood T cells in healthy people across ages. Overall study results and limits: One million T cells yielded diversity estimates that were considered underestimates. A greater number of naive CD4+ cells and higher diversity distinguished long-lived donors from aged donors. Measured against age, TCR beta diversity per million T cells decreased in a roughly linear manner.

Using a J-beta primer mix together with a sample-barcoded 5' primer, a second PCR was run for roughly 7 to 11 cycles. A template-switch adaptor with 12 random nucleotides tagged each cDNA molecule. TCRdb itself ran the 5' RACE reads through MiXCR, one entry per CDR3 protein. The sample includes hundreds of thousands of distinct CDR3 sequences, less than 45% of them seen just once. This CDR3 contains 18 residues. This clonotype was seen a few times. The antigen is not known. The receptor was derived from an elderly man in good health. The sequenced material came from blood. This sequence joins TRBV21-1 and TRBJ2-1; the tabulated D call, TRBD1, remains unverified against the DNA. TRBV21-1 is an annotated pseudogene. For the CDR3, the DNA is TGTGCCAGCAGCAAAGAGGGCCGGCGGGACAGGGGCTACAATGAGCAGTTCTTC. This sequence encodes CASSKEGRRDRGYNEQFF.